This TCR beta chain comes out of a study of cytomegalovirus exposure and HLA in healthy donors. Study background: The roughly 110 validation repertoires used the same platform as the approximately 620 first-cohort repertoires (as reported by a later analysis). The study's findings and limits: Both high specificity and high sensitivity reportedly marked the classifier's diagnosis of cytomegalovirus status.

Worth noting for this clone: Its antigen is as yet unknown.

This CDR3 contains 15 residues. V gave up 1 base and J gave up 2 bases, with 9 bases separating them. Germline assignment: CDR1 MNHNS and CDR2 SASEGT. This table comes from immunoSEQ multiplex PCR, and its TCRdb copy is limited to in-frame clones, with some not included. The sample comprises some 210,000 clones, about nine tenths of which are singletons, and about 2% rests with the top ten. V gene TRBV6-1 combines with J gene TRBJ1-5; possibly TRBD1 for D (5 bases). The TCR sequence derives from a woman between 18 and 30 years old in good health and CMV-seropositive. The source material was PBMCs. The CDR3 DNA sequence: TGTGCCAGCAGTGAAGTGGGGCTTGGCAATCAGCCCCAGCATTTT. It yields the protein CASSEVGLGNQPQHF.